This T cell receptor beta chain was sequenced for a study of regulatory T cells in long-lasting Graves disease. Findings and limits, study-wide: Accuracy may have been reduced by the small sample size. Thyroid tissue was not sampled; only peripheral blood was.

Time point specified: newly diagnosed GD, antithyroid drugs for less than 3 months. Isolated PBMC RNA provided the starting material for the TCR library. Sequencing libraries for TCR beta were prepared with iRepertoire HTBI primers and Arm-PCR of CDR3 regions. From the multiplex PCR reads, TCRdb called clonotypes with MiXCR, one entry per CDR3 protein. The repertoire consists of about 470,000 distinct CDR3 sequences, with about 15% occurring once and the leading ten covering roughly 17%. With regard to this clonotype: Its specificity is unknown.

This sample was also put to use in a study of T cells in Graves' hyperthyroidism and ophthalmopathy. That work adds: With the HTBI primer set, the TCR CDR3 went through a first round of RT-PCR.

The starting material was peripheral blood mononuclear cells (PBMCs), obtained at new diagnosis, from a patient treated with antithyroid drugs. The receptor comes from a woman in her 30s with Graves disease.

The CDR3 here is CSVAGQGSTYGYTF. The CDR3 region has the DNA TGCAGCGTGGCGGGTCAGGGGAGTACCTATGGCTACACCTTC. The chain uses TRBV29-1 and TRBJ1-2; D perhaps matches TRBD1 (6 bases). The CDR3 is 14 residues long. V was trimmed by 6 bases and J by 4 bases, leaving 18 bases between them. Germline V gives CDR1 SQVTM, CDR2 ANQGSEA.